The rows below give T cell receptor beta chains drawn from one sample of a study of cytomegalovirus exposure and HLA in healthy donors. Some clones are missing from TCRdb's copy, which holds only in-frame ones; the method was immunoSEQ multiplex PCR. The sample yields fewer than 200,000 clones, approximately 84% seen once. Material: PBMCs. Receptors originate from a man aged 30 to 39 in good health and CMV-seropositive. Each CDR3 is given with its conserved first and last residue. A D gene is named only where the DNA matches it firmly. Size values are once, few and many counts, or a class for expanded clones, and some rows have none.

clone_size: few
j_call: TRBJ1-1
d_call: .
v_call: TRBV6-6
cdr3_nt: TGTGCCAGCAGTCAACAGATGAACACTGAAGCTTTCTTT
cdr3_aa: CASSQQMNTEAFF

clone_size: .
j_call: TRBJ2-2
d_call: TRBD2
v_call: TRBV15
cdr3_nt: TGTGCCACCAGCAGAGGGCGGGAGCGTGTCGGGGAGCTGTTTTTT
cdr3_aa: CATSRGRERVGELFF

clone_size: .
j_call: TRBJ2-1
d_call: TRBD2
v_call: TRBV19
cdr3_nt: TGTGCCAGTAGTATAGGGACTAGCGGGAGCAATGAGCAGTTCTTC
cdr3_aa: CASSIGTSGSNEQFF

clone_size: few
j_call: TRBJ2-1
d_call: .
v_call: TRBV30
cdr3_nt: TGTGCCCGCCGAAGGGGGAGGGCCGATGAGCAGTTCTTC
cdr3_aa: CARRRGRADEQFF

clone_size: .
j_call: TRBJ1-3
d_call: .
v_call: TRBV5-5
cdr3_nt: TGTGCCAGCAGCTTAACAGTCTCTGGAAACACCATATATTTT
cdr3_aa: CASSLTVSGNTIYF

clone_size: .
j_call: TRBJ1-2
d_call: .
v_call: TRBV25-1
cdr3_nt: TGTGCCAGCAGTGATGAACAGGAAACTAACTATGGCTACACCTTC
cdr3_aa: CASSDEQETNYGYTF

clone_size: .
j_call: TRBJ2-7
d_call: TRBD1
v_call: TRBV9
cdr3_nt: TGTGCCAGCAGCGGAGGCGGACAGGGTACCTACGAGCAGTACTTC
cdr3_aa: CASSGGGQGTYEQYF

clone_size: .
j_call: TRBJ1-1
d_call: TRBD1
v_call: TRBV5-4
cdr3_nt: TGTGCCAGCAGCTTCGGGGACAGGTGGGGCACTGAAGCTTTCTTT
cdr3_aa: CASSFGDRWGTEAFF

clone_size: .
j_call: TRBJ1-1
d_call: .
v_call: TRBV30
cdr3_nt: TGTGCCTGGAGTGTACTTTTGACTGAAGCTTTCTTT
cdr3_aa: CAWSVLLTEAFF

clone_size: .
j_call: TRBJ2-3
d_call: .
v_call: TRBV19
cdr3_nt: TGTGCCAGTAGTATTCGCCCCGAGGGAGGGGGAGATACGCAGTATTTT
cdr3_aa: CASSIRPEGGGDTQYF

clone_size: .
j_call: TRBJ2-2
d_call: .
v_call: TRBV2
cdr3_nt: TGTGCCAGCAGTGAAGTCAGCACCGGGGAGCTGTTTTTT
cdr3_aa: CASSEVSTGELFF

clone_size: .
j_call: TRBJ1-1
d_call: .
v_call: TRBV19
cdr3_nt: TGTGCCAGTAGTATTGTGGCGGCAGGGGCGAAGGTCACTGAAGCTTTCTTT
cdr3_aa: CASSIVAAGAKVTEAFF

clone_size: .
j_call: TRBJ2-5
d_call: .
v_call: TRBV7-3
cdr3_nt: TGTGCCAGCAGCTTAATGGGCAGGGTGGAAGAGACCCAGTACTTC
cdr3_aa: CASSLMGRVEETQYF

clone_size: .
j_call: TRBJ1-5
d_call: .
v_call: TRBV6-1
cdr3_nt: TGTGCCAGCAGCGGACGAGGGGGGGATCAGCCCCAGCATTTT
cdr3_aa: CASSGRGGDQPQHF

clone_size: once
j_call: TRBJ2-5
d_call: TRBD2
v_call: TRBV7-6
cdr3_nt: TGTGCCAGCCAAGACAGGGGAGGAGCGGGAGGGGGAGAGACCCAGTACTTC
cdr3_aa: CASQDRGGAGGGETQYF

clone_size: .
j_call: TRBJ1-2
d_call: TRBD1
v_call: TRBV2
cdr3_nt: TGTGCCAGCAGGGCTAGGACAGGGAATTATGGCTACACCTTC
cdr3_aa: CASRARTGNYGYTF

clone_size: .
j_call: TRBJ2-1
d_call: .
v_call: TRBV6-6
cdr3_nt: TGTGCCAGCAGCCCCCCTTATGAGTACAATGAGCAGTTCTTC
cdr3_aa: CASSPPYEYNEQFF

clone_size: .
j_call: TRBJ1-2
d_call: .
v_call: TRBV4-1
cdr3_nt: TGCGCCAGCAGCCAAGTAGGGGGGGATGGCTACACCTTC
cdr3_aa: CASSQVGGDGYTF

clone_size: .
j_call: TRBJ1-5
d_call: .
v_call: TRBV6-4
cdr3_nt: TGTGCCAGCAGTGGAGGGTTCAATCAGCCCCAGCATTTT
cdr3_aa: CASSGGFNQPQHF

clone_size: .
j_call: TRBJ2-7
d_call: TRBD2
v_call: TRBV4-1
cdr3_nt: TGCGCCAGCAGCCAGTCTAGCGGATCAATCTACGAGCAGTACTTC
cdr3_aa: CASSQSSGSIYEQYF

clone_size: few
j_call: TRBJ2-5
d_call: TRBD2
v_call: TRBV15
cdr3_nt: TGTGCCACCAGCAGGGGTAGCACGCCTAGCGGGTACCAAGAGACCCAGTACTTC
cdr3_aa: CATSRGSTPSGYQETQYF

clone_size: .
j_call: TRBJ2-7
d_call: .
v_call: TRBV7-2
cdr3_nt: TGTGCCAGCAGCTTAGACACCCACTACGAGCAGTACTTC
cdr3_aa: CASSLDTHYEQYF

clone_size: .
j_call: TRBJ2-3
d_call: .
v_call: TRBV9
cdr3_nt: TGTGCCAGCAGCGCTCGACAGCCACGCACAGATACGCAGTATTTT
cdr3_aa: CASSARQPRTDTQYF

clone_size: .
j_call: TRBJ2-5
d_call: .
v_call: TRBV27
cdr3_nt: TGTGCCAGCGGCAGAGTAGCGGTCCAAGAGACCCAGTACTTC
cdr3_aa: CASGRVAVQETQYF

clone_size: .
j_call: TRBJ2-7
d_call: .
v_call: TRBV7-3
cdr3_nt: TGTGCCAGCAGCCCCGGGGGTACCTACGAGCAGTACTTC
cdr3_aa: CASSPGGTYEQYF

clone_size: .
j_call: TRBJ2-1
d_call: TRBD2
v_call: TRBV7-9
cdr3_nt: TGTGCCAGCACGCTTTTCAGAGCGGGATTCTACAATGAGCAGTTCTTC
cdr3_aa: CASTLFRAGFYNEQFF

clone_size: .
j_call: TRBJ2-1
d_call: TRBD2
v_call: TRBV6-5
cdr3_nt: TGTGCCAGCAGTTACCTCGCGGGAGGGCCTGGGGAGCAGTTCTTC
cdr3_aa: CASSYLAGGPGEQFF

clone_size: few
j_call: TRBJ1-5
d_call: TRBD1
v_call: TRBV29-1
cdr3_nt: TGCAGCGTTGAAGGGACAGGGCCAAATCAGCCCCAGCATTTT
cdr3_aa: CSVEGTGPNQPQHF

clone_size: .
j_call: TRBJ2-3
d_call: TRBD2
v_call: TRBV4-1
cdr3_nt: TGCGCCAGCAGCCCCCCCAAAGGGAGACTAGCGACAGATACGCAGTATTTT
cdr3_aa: CASSPPKGRLATDTQYF

clone_size: .
j_call: TRBJ2-5
d_call: .
v_call: TRBV25-1
cdr3_nt: TGTGCCACCCTCGAAAGGGGACAAGAGACCCAGTACTTC
cdr3_aa: CATLERGQETQYF

clone_size: .
j_call: TRBJ2-2
d_call: .
v_call: TRBV29-1
cdr3_nt: TGCAGCGTTAGCCTGAACACCGGGGAGCTGTTTTTT
cdr3_aa: CSVSLNTGELFF

clone_size: .
j_call: TRBJ2-7
d_call: TRBD2
v_call: TRBV5-5
cdr3_nt: TGTGCCAGCATCCCAGGTAGCGGGAACTACGAGCAGTACTTC
cdr3_aa: CASIPGSGNYEQYF

clone_size: .
j_call: TRBJ2-7
d_call: TRBD2
v_call: TRBV27
cdr3_nt: TGTGCCAGCAGGGACGGCGGGGGCTCCTACGAGCAGTACTTC
cdr3_aa: CASRDGGGSYEQYF

clone_size: few
j_call: TRBJ2-1
d_call: TRBD1
v_call: TRBV15
cdr3_nt: TGTGCCACCAGACCGTCCGGGACAGGACTCAACAATGAGCAGTTCTTC
cdr3_aa: CATRPSGTGLNNEQFF

clone_size: .
j_call: TRBJ2-1
d_call: TRBD2
v_call: TRBV7-2
cdr3_nt: TGTGCCAGCAGCTTCACCGGGGGGACCTCCTACAATGAGCAGTTCTTC
cdr3_aa: CASSFTGGTSYNEQFF

clone_size: .
j_call: TRBJ1-1
d_call: .
v_call: TRBV27
cdr3_nt: TGTGCCAGCAGAGCTAGGACAGCACCAGAAGCTTTCTTT
cdr3_aa: CASRARTAPEAFF

clone_size: few
j_call: TRBJ1-2
d_call: .
v_call: TRBV2
cdr3_nt: TGTGCCAGCAGTGAATTCGGTGGTGCCTCTGGCTACACCTTC
cdr3_aa: CASSEFGGASGYTF

clone_size: .
j_call: TRBJ2-1
d_call: .
v_call: TRBV4-3
cdr3_nt: TGCGCCAGCAGCCAAGCGGAAAGGGGAGGAGGGCCTCACAATGAGCAGTTCTTC
cdr3_aa: CASSQAERGGGPHNEQFF

clone_size: once
j_call: TRBJ1-2
d_call: TRBD1
v_call: TRBV19
cdr3_nt: TGTGCCAGTAGTCGCTCGACAGGGTTGTATGGCTACACCTTC
cdr3_aa: CASSRSTGLYGYTF

clone_size: .
j_call: TRBJ2-7
d_call: .
v_call: TRBV7-9
cdr3_nt: TGTGCCAGCAGCTCCACGTCCTCGCCCCGGGACTCCACCTACGAGCAGTACTTC
cdr3_aa: CASSSTSSPRDSTYEQYF

clone_size: .
j_call: TRBJ2-1
d_call: .
v_call: TRBV7-2
cdr3_nt: TGTGCCAGCAGCTTAGACTGGAGCTCCTACAATGAGCAGTTCTTC
cdr3_aa: CASSLDWSSYNEQFF

clone_size: .
j_call: TRBJ2-3
d_call: TRBD2
v_call: TRBV9
cdr3_nt: TGTGCCAGCCAACCCCAGCGGGAAGGCGCAGATACGCAGTATTTT
cdr3_aa: CASQPQREGADTQYF

clone_size: .
j_call: TRBJ2-3
d_call: .
v_call: TRBV28
cdr3_nt: TGTGCCAGCAGTTTCGAGCGGGGCACAGATACGCAGTATTTT
cdr3_aa: CASSFERGTDTQYF

clone_size: .
j_call: TRBJ2-3
d_call: .
v_call: TRBV6-5
cdr3_nt: TGTGCCAGCAGTTACCCCGCGGCTAGCGGCACAGATACGCAGTATTTT
cdr3_aa: CASSYPAASGTDTQYF

clone_size: .
j_call: TRBJ2-7
d_call: .
v_call: TRBV18
cdr3_nt: TGTGCCAGCTCACAAACTCATAGCTCCTACGAGCAGTACTTC
cdr3_aa: CASSQTHSSYEQYF

clone_size: .
j_call: TRBJ2-4
d_call: TRBD2
v_call: TRBV5-1
cdr3_nt: TGCGCCAGCAGTAAGGGACTAGCGGGAGGGCCCAGGGAAAACATTCAGTACTTC
cdr3_aa: CASSKGLAGGPRENIQYF

clone_size: .
j_call: TRBJ1-4
d_call: .
v_call: TRBV2
cdr3_nt: TGTGCCAGCTCCCGAACAGAGCTCAATGAAAAACTGTTTTTT
cdr3_aa: CASSRTELNEKLFF

clone_size: .
j_call: TRBJ2-3
d_call: TRBD2
v_call: TRBV12-5
cdr3_nt: TGTGCTAGTGGTTTGCGGCTAGCGGGAGGAGGTGATACGCAGTATTTT
cdr3_aa: CASGLRLAGGGDTQYF

clone_size: .
j_call: TRBJ2-1
d_call: TRBD2
v_call: TRBV7-9
cdr3_nt: TGTGCCAGCAGTTACACACTAGGTAGGGACTACGAATACAATGAGCAGTTCTTC
cdr3_aa: CASSYTLGRDYEYNEQFF

clone_size: few
j_call: TRBJ1-1
d_call: TRBD1
v_call: TRBV12-5
cdr3_nt: TGTGCTAGTGGTCTGGGACAGGCAGAAGCTTTCTTT
cdr3_aa: CASGLGQAEAFF

clone_size: .
j_call: TRBJ2-2
d_call: TRBD2
v_call: TRBV2
cdr3_nt: TGTGCCAGCAGGCTAGCGGGTCACACCGGGGAGCTGTTTTTT
cdr3_aa: CASRLAGHTGELFF

clone_size: .
j_call: TRBJ2-3
d_call: TRBD2
v_call: TRBV27
cdr3_nt: TGTGCCAGCAGTGGGGGAACCAGGCTAGCGGGATTGGGTAATAAGCAGTATTTT
cdr3_aa: CASSGGTRLAGLGNKQYF

clone_size: few
j_call: TRBJ2-7
d_call: TRBD2
v_call: TRBV19
cdr3_nt: TGTGCCAGTAGTGTTAGCGGGACCCTCGCCTACGAGCAGTACTTC
cdr3_aa: CASSVSGTLAYEQYF

clone_size: .
j_call: TRBJ2-2
d_call: .
v_call: TRBV21-1
cdr3_nt: TGTGCCAGCAGTGCTAACGTAGCGGGAGAGAACACCGGGGAGCTGTTTTTT
cdr3_aa: CASSANVAGENTGELFF

clone_size: .
j_call: TRBJ2-7
d_call: TRBD2
v_call: TRBV13
cdr3_nt: TGTGCCAGCAGCAGGGGACTAGCGGGAGTTGGGAACGAGCAGTACTTC
cdr3_aa: CASSRGLAGVGNEQYF

clone_size: .
j_call: TRBJ1-4
d_call: .
v_call: TRBV5-8
cdr3_nt: TGTGCCAGCAGCTTGGAACTAACTAATGAAAAACTGTTTTTT
cdr3_aa: CASSLELTNEKLFF

clone_size: .
j_call: TRBJ1-5
d_call: .
v_call: TRBV19
cdr3_nt: TGTGCCAGTAGTATATCCCCCCCCCTGGGGCAGGGAGGTCAGCCCCAGCATTTT
cdr3_aa: CASSISPPLGQGGQPQHF

clone_size: .
j_call: TRBJ2-1
d_call: .
v_call: TRBV19
cdr3_nt: TGTGCCAGTAGTATAGATCTCGGGGGACCGGCCTACAATGAGCAGTTCTTC
cdr3_aa: CASSIDLGGPAYNEQFF

clone_size: .
j_call: TRBJ2-7
d_call: TRBD2
v_call: TRBV7-2
cdr3_nt: TGTGCCAGCAGTCTCGTAGCGGGACCGGGCGAGCAGTACTTC
cdr3_aa: CASSLVAGPGEQYF